The rows below give T cell receptor beta chains drawn from one sample of a study of blood T cell repertoires in COVID-19. Profiling relied on immunoSEQ multiplex PCR, and the TCRdb table lists in-frame clones only, not all of them. The data hold around 280,000 clones, with 70% to 90% observed a single time. The specimen sequenced was PBMCs or T cells enriched from blood (not recorded which). These receptor sequences come from a woman aged 40 to 50 who had recovered from COVID-19. Each CDR3 is given with its conserved first and last residue. D genes are given only for firm matches. Expanded clones get a size class; other rows say once, few or many, or leave the size out.

size: -
J: TRBJ2-2
D: -
V: TRBV5-1
CDR3: CASSPRSGYQSTGELFF
DNA: TGCGCCAGCAGCCCCCGCAGCGGCTATCAAAGCACCGGGGAGCTGTTTTTT

size: -
J: TRBJ2-1
D: TRBD2
V: TRBV27
CDR3: CASSFRSSGLDNEQFF
DNA: TGTGCCAGCAGTTTTCGGTCTAGCGGGTTAGACAATGAGCAGTTCTTC

size: once
J: TRBJ2-7
D: -
V: TRBV3-1/TRBV3-2
CDR3: CASSQRGMGGEQYF
DNA: TGTGCCAGCAGCCAACGGGGAATGGGGGGCGAGCAGTACTTC

size: -
J: TRBJ2-1
D: TRBD2
V: TRBV6-5
CDR3: CASSLRLAGKNEQFF
DNA: TGTGCCAGCAGTCTTCGACTAGCGGGAAAAAATGAGCAGTTCTTC

size: -
J: TRBJ2-5
D: TRBD2
V: TRBV27
CDR3: CATKPGLAPQETQYF
DNA: TGTGCCACCAAACCGGGACTAGCGCCCCAAGAGACCCAGTACTTC

size: -
J: TRBJ2-3
D: TRBD1
V: TRBV2
CDR3: CASTQQGVRLGTQYF
DNA: TGTGCCAGCACTCAACAGGGGGTGAGGCTGGGGACGCAGTATTTT

size: -
J: TRBJ2-3
D: -
V: TRBV7-8
CDR3: CASSLGTARATDTQYF
DNA: TGTGCCAGCAGCTTAGGGACTGCGAGGGCCACAGATACGCAGTATTTT

size: -
J: TRBJ1-6
D: -
V: TRBV6-6
CDR3: CASSKVEVSPLHF
DNA: TGTGCCAGCAGTAAGGTCGAGGTGTCACCCCTCCACTTT

size: -
J: TRBJ2-5
D: -
V: TRBV7-2
CDR3: CASSSRGQETQYF
DNA: TGTGCCAGCAGCTCCAGGGGCCAAGAGACCCAGTACTTC

size: -
J: TRBJ2-7
D: TRBD1
V: TRBV4-3
CDR3: CASSQTSGTAYEQYF
DNA: TGCGCCAGCAGCCAAACTTCCGGGACAGCCTACGAGCAGTACTTC

size: -
J: TRBJ2-2
D: TRBD2
V: TRBV4-1
CDR3: CASSRLAGIPGELFF
DNA: TGCGCCAGCAGCCGACTAGCGGGAATCCCCGGGGAGCTGTTTTTT

size: once
J: TRBJ2-3
D: -
V: TRBV28
CDR3: CASRGPAADTQYF
DNA: TGTGCCAGCAGGGGGCCGGCGGCAGATACGCAGTATTTT

size: -
J: TRBJ2-7
D: TRBD2
V: TRBV2
CDR3: CASRGLAGSDEQYF
DNA: TGTGCCAGCAGGGGACTAGCGGGATCGGACGAGCAGTACTTC

size: -
J: TRBJ2-7
D: -
V: TRBV3-1/TRBV3-2
CDR3: CASSQGLASYEQYF
DNA: TGTGCCAGCAGCCAAGGTCTAGCGTCCTACGAGCAGTACTTC

size: -
J: TRBJ1-4
D: -
V: TRBV5-1
CDR3: CASSFGGSEKLFF
DNA: TGCGCCAGCAGCTTCGGGGGATCCGAAAAACTGTTTTTT

size: -
J: TRBJ1-6
D: TRBD1
V: TRBV18
CDR3: CASSKDRENSPLHF
DNA: TGTGCCAGCTCAAAGGACAGGGAGAATTCACCCCTCCACTTT

size: -
J: TRBJ1-1
D: -
V: TRBV7-3
CDR3: CASSLTAGNSEAFF
DNA: TGTGCCAGCAGCTTAACAGCCGGTAACTCTGAAGCTTTCTTT

size: -
J: TRBJ2-7
D: TRBD2
V: TRBV5-4
CDR3: CASSPGTSIYEQYF
DNA: TGTGCCAGCAGCCCCGGGACTAGCATCTACGAGCAGTACTTC

size: -
J: TRBJ1-3
D: -
V: TRBV18
CDR3: CASSPPNGHSGNTIYF
DNA: TGTGCCAGCTCACCGCCAAATGGCCACTCTGGAAACACCATATATTTT

size: -
J: TRBJ1-2
D: -
V: TRBV11-2
CDR3: CASSRRQVRYGYTF
DNA: TGTGCCAGCAGCCGCCGACAGGTGCGCTATGGCTACACCTTC

size: -
J: TRBJ2-7
D: TRBD2
V: TRBV6-5
CDR3: CASKSSGTYEQYF
DNA: TGTGCCAGCAAGTCTAGCGGTACCTACGAGCAGTACTTC

size: -
J: TRBJ2-1
D: TRBD2
V: TRBV4-3
CDR3: CASSQDSGGRANEQFF
DNA: TGCGCCAGCAGCCAAGATAGCGGCGGGAGGGCCAATGAGCAGTTCTTC

size: -
J: TRBJ2-7
D: TRBD2
V: TRBV7-2
CDR3: CASSSSGRNGEQYF
DNA: TGTGCCAGCAGCTCTAGCGGGAGGAACGGGGAGCAGTACTTC

size: -
J: TRBJ2-5
D: -
V: TRBV28
CDR3: CASSLYRETQYF
DNA: TGTGCCAGCAGTTTATATCGAGAGACCCAGTACTTC

size: -
J: TRBJ1-4
D: -
V: TRBV23-1
CDR3: CASREAGEKLFF
DNA: TGCGCCAGCAGGGAAGCGGGTGAAAAACTGTTTTTT

size: -
J: TRBJ1-2
D: TRBD1
V: TRBV2
CDR3: CASRQQTGTGYGYTF
DNA: TGTGCCAGCAGACAACAAACCGGGACAGGCTATGGCTACACCTTC

size: few
J: TRBJ2-3
D: -
V: TRBV29-1
CDR3: CSVEVAAATDTQYF
DNA: TGCAGCGTTGAAGTGGCAGCAGCGACAGATACGCAGTATTTT

size: -
J: TRBJ2-1
D: TRBD2
V: TRBV7-2
CDR3: CASSLHASGISNEQFF
DNA: TGTGCCAGCAGCTTACACGCTAGCGGGATCAGCAATGAGCAGTTCTTC

size: -
J: TRBJ2-3
D: -
V: TRBV7-8
CDR3: CASSFFRGRADTQYF
DNA: TGTGCCAGCAGCTTTTTTCGAGGTCGGGCAGATACGCAGTATTTT

size: -
J: TRBJ2-1
D: -
V: TRBV7-9
CDR3: CASSQTTSYNEQFF
DNA: TGTGCCAGCAGCCAGACTACCTCCTACAATGAGCAGTTCTTC

size: -
J: TRBJ2-3
D: TRBD2
V: TRBV4-1
CDR3: CASSLSGGRTDTQYF
DNA: TGCGCCAGCAGCCTCAGCGGGGGTCGCACAGATACGCAGTATTTT

size: -
J: TRBJ1-2
D: -
V: TRBV19
CDR3: CASTVGAKYTF
DNA: TGTGCCAGTACCGTAGGAGCAAAATACACCTTC

size: -
J: TRBJ2-5
D: TRBD2
V: TRBV6-2/TRBV6-3
CDR3: CASSFRYDIRLAGEETQYF
DNA: TGTGCCAGCAGTTTCCGATATGACATTCGACTAGCGGGAGAAGAGACCCAGTACTTC

size: -
J: TRBJ2-7
D: -
V: TRBV2
CDR3: CASSGDRATSGRSRYF
DNA: TGTGCCAGCAGTGGGGACAGGGCCACTAGCGGAAGGAGTAGGTACTTC

size: once
J: TRBJ1-1
D: TRBD1
V: TRBV7-2
CDR3: CASTEQGLNTEAFF
DNA: TGTGCCAGCACCGAACAGGGGCTGAACACTGAAGCTTTCTTT

size: -
J: TRBJ1-5
D: -
V: TRBV7-2
CDR3: CASSVQGSSNQPQHF
DNA: TGTGCCAGCAGCGTACAGGGCTCGAGCAATCAGCCCCAGCATTTT

size: once
J: TRBJ2-5
D: -
V: TRBV2
CDR3: CASSGDTYQETQYF
DNA: TGTGCCAGCAGTGGGGACACGTACCAAGAGACCCAGTACTTC

size: -
J: TRBJ2-4
D: TRBD2
V: TRBV7-2
CDR3: CASSLAGLAGKNIQYF
DNA: TGTGCCAGCAGCTTAGCCGGCCTAGCGGGGAAAAACATTCAGTACTTC

size: -
J: TRBJ1-4
D: TRBD1
V: TRBV5-4
CDR3: CASSSTGGYEKLFF
DNA: TGTGCCAGCAGCTCGACAGGGGGATATGAAAAACTGTTTTTT

size: -
J: TRBJ2-1
D: TRBD2
V: TRBV28
CDR3: CASTLSGITYNEQFF
DNA: TGTGCCAGCACCCTTAGCGGGATTACCTACAATGAGCAGTTCTTC

size: -
J: TRBJ1-5
D: TRBD1
V: TRBV19
CDR3: CASSSPRQGVSNQPQHF
DNA: TGTGCCAGTAGTTCACCGAGACAGGGGGTGAGCAATCAGCCCCAGCATTTT

size: -
J: TRBJ2-1
D: TRBD1
V: TRBV6-2/TRBV6-3
CDR3: CASSYGDSGMRQFF
DNA: TGTGCCAGCAGTTACGGGGACAGTGGAATGAGGCAGTTCTTC

size: many
J: TRBJ1-2
D: -
V: TRBV7-8
CDR3: CASSHTGYYGYTF
DNA: TGTGCCAGCAGCCATACAGGGTACTATGGCTACACCTTC

size: -
J: TRBJ1-2
D: -
V: TRBV7-2
CDR3: CASSLHYGYTF
DNA: TGTGCCAGCAGCCTCCACTATGGCTACACCTTC

size: -
J: TRBJ1-2
D: TRBD1
V: TRBV28
CDR3: CAVLDRSFYGYTF
DNA: TGTGCCGTTCTGGACAGGTCCTTCTATGGCTACACCTTC

size: -
J: TRBJ1-5
D: -
V: TRBV27
CDR3: CASSFGRALNSNQPQHF
DNA: TGTGCCAGCAGTTTCGGGAGAGCCCTTAATAGCAATCAGCCCCAGCATTTT

size: once
J: TRBJ1-5
D: -
V: TRBV23-1
CDR3: CASSHPSQGGDQPQHF
DNA: TGCGCCAGCAGTCACCCCTCTCAGGGAGGGGATCAGCCCCAGCATTTT

size: once
J: TRBJ2-1
D: TRBD2
V: TRBV19
CDR3: CASSRRLAGGFRVDEQFF
DNA: TGTGCCAGTAGTAGGCGACTAGCGGGAGGGTTTAGAGTCGATGAGCAGTTCTTC

size: once
J: TRBJ1-2
D: TRBD1
V: TRBV28
CDR3: CASSPSRGRDGYTF
DNA: TGTGCCAGCAGTCCCTCCAGGGGGCGGGATGGCTACACCTTC

size: once
J: TRBJ2-7
D: -
V: TRBV7-9
CDR3: CASSFFVYEQYF
DNA: TGTGCCAGCAGCTTTTTTGTATACGAGCAGTACTTC

size: -
J: TRBJ1-2
D: TRBD1
V: TRBV6-2/TRBV6-3
CDR3: CASSPGTGGFYGYTF
DNA: TGTGCCAGCAGCCCTGGGACAGGGGGGTTCTATGGCTACACCTTC

size: -
J: TRBJ1-5
D: -
V: TRBV19
CDR3: CASSIVWQGGQPQHF
DNA: TGTGCCAGTAGTATAGTTTGGCAGGGTGGACAGCCCCAGCATTTT

size: -
J: TRBJ2-1
D: TRBD2
V: TRBV24-1
CDR3: CATSDRTSGRGNEQFF
DNA: TGTGCCACCAGTGATCGGACTAGCGGGAGGGGTAATGAGCAGTTCTTC

size: -
J: TRBJ2-1
D: -
V: TRBV4-1
CDR3: CASSPWTPSNEQFF
DNA: TGCGCCAGCAGCCCCTGGACACCTTCTAATGAGCAGTTCTTC

size: -
J: TRBJ2-7
D: TRBD2
V: TRBV7-2
CDR3: CASSLGLASHEQYF
DNA: TGTGCCAGCAGCCTGGGACTAGCTTCCCACGAGCAGTACTTC

size: -
J: TRBJ2-5
D: -
V: TRBV2
CDR3: CASQANLLPPETQYF
DNA: TGTGCCAGCCAAGCCAACCTTTTGCCTCCAGAGACCCAGTACTTC

size: -
J: TRBJ2-2
D: -
V: TRBV7-9
CDR3: CASSLAIFGELFF
DNA: TGTGCCAGCAGCTTAGCTATATTTGGGGAGCTGTTTTTT

size: -
J: TRBJ2-7
D: -
V: TRBV7-2
CDR3: CASSLAHSIEQYF
DNA: TGTGCCAGCAGCTTAGCCCACTCCATCGAGCAGTACTTC

size: few
J: TRBJ1-6
D: TRBD1
V: TRBV9
CDR3: CASSVEGQGVTPLHF
DNA: TGTGCCAGCAGCGTAGAAGGACAGGGGGTTACGCCCCTCCACTTT